One sample yielded the 30 T cell receptor beta chains listed below, sequenced in a study of glioma-infiltrating T cells. Amplification of TCR alpha and beta CDR3 regions from RNA used iRepertoire nested multiplex PCR. MiXCR, applied by TCRdb to the multiplex PCR reads, yields one record per CDR3 protein. The table lists tens of thousands of distinct CDR3 sequences, approximately 22% of them singletons. Sequenced sample: glioma tissue, nonneoplastic brain tissue, or PBMCs (not recorded which). Every receptor here comes from a human donor with low-grade glioma or glioblastoma, undergoing nonglioma brain surgery, or in good health (not recorded which).

The chain couples TRBV12-5 to TRBJ2-5; TRBD1 matches at 7 bases. Germline-derived CDR1 and CDR2 are LGHNT and FRNRAP. The CDR3 covers 14 residues. The V gene end was trimmed by 5 bases and the J gene end by 9 bases; junction bases not matched to a gene: 12. CDR3 amino acids: CASGTSRQGLAQYF. DNA for the CDR3: TGTGCTAGTGGTACCTCCCGACAGGGATTAGCCCAGTACTTC.

CDR3 sequence reads: CASSLSSNTIYF. DNA for the CDR3: TGTGCCAGCAGTTTATCGTCCAACACCATATATTTT. This sequence joins TRBV12-3 or TRBV12-4 and TRBJ1-3, with D unclear. This CDR3 has 12 amino acids. The V gene lost 2 bases and the J gene lost 7 bases, with 6 bases spanning the gap.

This clonotype has a count of ten or more. This chain joins TRBV20-1 and TRBJ2-6, with D uncertain. The CDR3 runs 12 residues. V was pared by 6 bases and J by 0 bases, with 3 bases between. The germline V gene has CDR1 DFQATT and CDR2 SNEGSKA (reference sequence). The CDR3 DNA sequence: TGCAGTGCCGGCTCTGGGGCCAACGTCCTGACTTTC. Translated: CSAGSGANVLTF.

This clonotype was seen many times. This chain uses TRBV3-1 with TRBJ1-2, with TRBD1 matching 9 bases. The germline V gene has CDR1 LGHDT and CDR2 YNNKEL (reference sequence). The V gene end was trimmed by 0 bases and the J gene end by 7 bases; junction bases not matched to a gene: 9. The CDR3 is 16 residues long. This chain's CDR3 is CASSQDSSGTGSGYTF. CDR3 bases: TGTGCCAGCAGCCAAGACTCGTCCGGGACAGGGTCTGGCTACACCTTC.

This clonotype was seen repeatedly, ten times or more. The genes are TRBV19 and TRBJ1-5; no definite D call. The CDR3 spans 14 residues. The V end was cut by 2 bases, the J end by 3 bases, with 8 bases between. Germline CDR1 reads LNHDA; CDR2 reads SQIVND (reference sequence). CDR3 residues: CASSIPVTNQPQHF. The CDR3 region has the DNA TGTGCCAGTAGTATACCGGTTACCAATCAGCCCCAGCATTTT.

This clonotype was seen many times. The V call is TRBV5-1, the J call TRBJ1-1; D call uncertain. Per germline, CDR1 SGHRS and CDR2 YFSETQ. With 2 bases removed from V and 5 bases from J, the gap between germline ends came to 10 bases. The length of the CDR3 is 13 residues. The DNA of the CDR3 is TGCGCCAGCAGCTTCGACCGTTATACTGAAGCTTTCTTT. It encodes CASSFDRYTEAFF.

This clonotype was seen a handful of times. The genes are TRBV10-3 and TRBJ2-1; D gene unclear. From germline, CDR1 is ENHRY and CDR2 SYGVKD. Deletions cut 4 bases from V and 8 bases from J, with 12 bases between. CDR3 length equals 13 residues. The CDR3 is CAISAVPSDEQFF. In DNA, the CDR3 is TGTGCCATCAGTGCGGTCCCTTCGGATGAGCAGTTCTTC.

This clonotype was observed at least ten times. The chain combines TRBV12-3 or TRBV12-4 with TRBJ1-2, with a weak D call TRBD1 (5 bases). The CDR3 covers 15 residues. V was clipped by 6 bases and J by 5 bases, with 19 bases between them. CDR3 in amino acids: CASSSARGGRYGYTF. For the CDR3, the DNA is TGTGCCAGCAGCTCTGCTCGGGGGGGTCGATATGGCTACACCTTC.

This sequence joins TRBV18 and TRBJ1-1; 9 bases agree with TRBD1. The CDR3 sequence is 16 residues long. Germline-derived CDR1 and CDR2 are KGHSH and LQKENI. The V gene end was trimmed by 4 bases and the J gene end by 0 bases; junction bases not matched to a gene: 6. This CDR3 reads CASSQGTGRMNTEAFF. The CDR3 DNA reads TGTGCCAGCTCACAGGGGACAGGGAGAATGAACACTGAAGCTTTCTTT.

In this sample, this clonotype is medium-sized. V and J are TRBV6-1 and TRBJ2-7; the D gene is possibly TRBD2 (6 bases). Germline CDR1 MNHNS, CDR2 SASEGT. CDR3 length equals 12 residues. The V end was cut by 7 bases, the J end by 4 bases, with 11 bases between. The CDR3 bases are TGTGCCAGCATTAGCGGCACTTACGAGCAGTACTTC. It translates to CASISGTYEQYF.

This clonotype has a count of ten or more. This chain connects TRBV24-1 to TRBJ2-5, with 9 bases identical to TRBD1. The V gene end was trimmed by 9 bases and the J gene end by 5 bases; junction bases not matched to a gene: 6. Germline CDR1 reads KGHDR; CDR2 reads SFDVKD. CDR3 length: 13 amino acids. CDR3 DNA sequence: TGTGCCACCTCCGGGACAGGGAGTGAGACCCAGTACTTC. Translation: CATSGTGSETQYF.

This chain joins TRBV20-1 and TRBJ2-5; D perhaps matches TRBD2 (7 bases). This CDR3 has 13 amino acids. Germline V lookup: CDR1 DFQATT, CDR2 SNEGSKA (reference sequence). V shed 5 bases and J shed 5 bases, with 15 bases lying between them. In DNA form, the CDR3 reads TGCAGTGCTGCGAGGGGGGGCCCCGAGACCCAGTACTTC. Translating it yields CSAARGGPETQYF.

This clonotype was detected ten times or more. V gene TRBV29-1 combines with J gene TRBJ2-2; 7 bases are a match to TRBD1. V lost 6 bases and J lost 2; bases outside the gene matches: 6. Germline CDR1 SQVTM, CDR2 ANQGSEA. CDR3 length: 14 amino acids. The chain's CDR3 is CSVVVGGNTGELFF. In nucleotides, the CDR3 is TGCAGCGTCGTGGTAGGGGGCAACACCGGGGAGCTGTTTTTT.

Notes on this clonotype: A much larger clonotype is one base distant, so this may be a read error. No conserved phenylalanine or tryptophan ends this CDR3, so it is likely a read error. The chain couples TRBV3-1 to TRBJ2-7, with D possibly being TRBD1 (6 bases). Germline V gene lookup returns CDR1 LGHDT and CDR2 YNNKEL (reference sequence). The CDR3 spans 15 residues. With 5 bases removed from V and 3 bases from J, the gap between germline ends came to 17 bases. The CDR3 nucleotides read TGTGCCAGCAGCTCTGCGAGGACAGCCAACTACGAGCAGTACCTC. Protein: CASSSARTANYEQYL.

Worth noting for this clonotype: Its ends do not fully match the called genes, so a read error is possible. The chain employs TRBV12-3 or TRBV12-4 and TRBJ2-2; 10 nucleotides line up with TRBD2. The CDR3 extends over 16 amino acids. The CDR3 sequence is CASSVAGGYPTGELFF. CDR3 nucleotides: TGTGCCAGCAGTGTAGCGGGGGGATACCCCACCGGGGAGCTGTTTTTT.

Many counts were recorded for this clonotype. The V and J genes are TRBV18 and TRBJ2-5; no firm D call. Germline CDR1 reads KGHSH; CDR2 reads LQKENI. The V gene lost 6 bases and the J gene lost 0 bases, with 8 bases spanning the gap. CDR3 length equals 13 residues. For the CDR3, the DNA is TGTGCCAGCTCTCCCAAGTACCAAGAGACCCAGTACTTC. Amino acid sequence: CASSPKYQETQYF.

This clonotype was detected ten times or more. This sequence joins TRBV2 and TRBJ2-3, with 13 bases lining up with TRBD2. The CDR3 totals 17 residues. The germline V gene encodes CDR1 SNHLY and CDR2 FYNNEI. J was trimmed by 2 bases and V by 3 bases; bases with no gene match: 5. CDR3 region: CASSDYGLAGDTDTQYF. The CDR3 coding sequence is TGTGCCAGCAGTGATTACGGACTAGCGGGGGACACAGATACGCAGTATTTT. The variable domain in full, completed from reference TRBV2 and TRBJ2-3, reads EPEVTQTPSHQVTQMGQEVILRCVPISNHLYFYWYRQILGQKVEFLVSFYNNEISEKSEIFDDQFSVERPDGSNFTLKIRSTKLEDSAMYFCASSDYGLAGDTDTQYFGPGTRLTVL.

Remarks on this clonotype: A read error may be the cause here, since a much bigger clone is one base away. V gene TRBV5-4 combines with J gene TRBJ2-7, with no clear D. The CDR3 is made up of 14 amino acids. V shed 5 bases and J shed 1 base, with 13 bases lying between them. CDR1 is SGHNT and CDR2 is YYREEE in the germline V gene (reference sequence). CDR3 residues: CASSHQPGSYEQYF. DNA of the CDR3: TGTGCCAGCAGTCACCAACCCGGGTCCTACGAGCAGTACTTC.

This clonotype occurred a few times. The chain uses TRBV19 and TRBJ1-3; no clear D. The CDR3 length is 16 residues. Trimming took 2 bases from V and 0 from J, leaving 11 bases between them. Germline V gives CDR1 LNHDA, CDR2 SQIVND (reference sequence). In DNA, the CDR3 is TGTGCCAGTAGTATACACGACAAGAGCTCTGGAAACACCATATATTTT. Its translation is CASSIHDKSSGNTIYF.

This clonotype has ten or more counts. The chain combines TRBV20-1 with TRBJ2-7; D is perhaps TRBD1 or TRBD2 (5 bases each). From germline, CDR1 is DFQATT and CDR2 SNEGSKA (reference sequence). Trimming removed 3 bases at V and 1 base at J, with 10 bases between. There are 13 residues in the CDR3. Here the CDR3 reads CSASGDGSYEQYF. In DNA, the CDR3 is TGCAGTGCTAGCGGGGACGGGTCCTACGAGCAGTACTTC.

The V call is TRBV19, the J call TRBJ2-7; tentative D call: TRBD2 (6 bases). Germline loops: CDR1 LNHDA, CDR2 SQIVND (reference sequence). Trimming stripped 4 bases from V and 3 bases from J, with 10 bases between. This CDR3 is 13 amino acids long. The DNA of the CDR3 is TGTGCCAGTAGTAATCTAGCGAGCTACGAGCAGTACTTC. Encoded protein: CASSNLASYEQYF.

The chain is built from TRBV19 and TRBJ2-1; D might be TRBD1 (5 bases). Trimming took 6 bases from V and 8 from J, leaving 11 bases between them. Germline CDR1 reads LNHDA; CDR2 reads SQIVND (reference sequence). This CDR3 contains 12 residues. This CDR3 is CASSYSGYEQFF. The CDR3 DNA reads TGTGCCAGTAGCTACTCAGGGTATGAGCAGTTCTTC. Based on the CDR3 plus reference TRBV19 and TRBJ2-1, the full variable domain is DGGITQSPKYLFRKEGQNVTLSCEQNLNHDAMYWYRQDPGQGLRLIYYSQIVNDFQKGDIAEGYSVSREKKESFPLTVTSAQKNPTAFYLCASSYSGYEQFFGPGTRLTVL.

In this sample, this clonotype turned up many times. This sequence joins TRBV4-1 and TRBJ2-5; D perhaps matches TRBD2 (6 bases). The CDR3 totals 17 residues. Germline assignment: CDR1 MGHRA and CDR2 YSYEKL. Trimming removed 4 bases from V and 1 base from J, with 19 bases in between. Here the CDR3 reads CASSPRSPGEGQETQYF. In nucleotides, the CDR3 is TGCGCCAGCAGCCCCAGGAGTCCGGGAGAGGGCCAAGAGACCCAGTACTTC.

This clonotype was recorded many times. The chain has TRBV6-2 or TRBV6-3 and TRBJ2-3; 9 nucleotides align to TRBD2. The CDR3 is made up of 15 amino acids. Per the germline V gene, CDR1 is MNHEY and CDR2 is SVGEGT. The V segment lost 8 bases and the J segment 6 bases; nucleotides outside the gene matches: 12. The CDR3 bases are TGTGCCAGCGAGACAACTAGCGGGCTTTCGGATACGCAGTATTTT. Translation gives CASETTSGLSDTQYF.

This clonotype was detected many times. The chain is built from TRBV6-1 and TRBJ2-1; TRBD2 agrees at 7 bases. V gave up 6 bases and J gave up 7 bases; unmatched junction bases: 12. From germline, CDR1 is MNHNS and CDR2 SASEGT. The CDR3 is made up of 15 amino acids. CDR3 loop: CASRKGLAEKNEQFF. CDR3 coding DNA: TGTGCCAGCAGAAAGGGGCTAGCGGAGAAGAATGAGCAGTTCTTC.

This clonotype came up many times. This sequence joins TRBV25-1 and TRBJ1-1; D ambiguous. V lost 3 bases and J lost 0, with 11 bases in between. CDR1 is MGHDK and CDR2 is SYGVNS in the germline V gene. This CDR3 contains 15 residues. CDR3 DNA sequence: TGTGCCAGCAGTGACGCGGGGTCCATGAACACTGAAGCTTTCTTT. This translates into CASSDAGSMNTEAFF. Filled out from reference TRBV25-1 and TRBJ1-1, the complete variable domain reads EADIYQTPRYLVIGTGKKITLECSQTMGHDKMYWYQQDPGMELHLIHYSYGVNSTEKGDLSSESTVSRIRTEHFPLTLESARPSHTSQYLCASSDAGSMNTEAFFGQGTRLTVV.

This clonotype has a count of ten or more. The chain carries TRBV29-1 and TRBJ1-3; unclear D gene. Between the trimmed V and J ends, which lost 5 bases and 4 bases, there was a span of 6 bases. The CDR3 spans 11 residues. The germline V gene has CDR1 SQVTM and CDR2 ANQGSEA. CDR3 protein: CSVTSGNTIYF. CDR3 coding DNA: TGCAGCGTTACTTCCGGAAACACCATATATTTT.

A remark on this clonotype: This may stem from a read error, because a much larger clone lies one nucleotide away. The rearrangement links TRBV2 to TRBJ1-1; possible D gene TRBD1, 5 bases. The CDR3 totals 15 residues. Germline loops: CDR1 SNHLY, CDR2 FYNNEI. CDR3 sequence reads: CASSEARQGGTEASF. The DNA for the CDR3 is TGTGCCAGCAGTGAAGCGCGCCAGGGAGGTACTGAAGCTTCCTTT.

Many counts were recorded for this clonotype. The rearrangement uses TRBV27 and TRBJ1-2; D is unresolved. This CDR3 has 14 residues. Trimming pared 1 base from V and 4 bases from J, leaving 10 bases between. Germline V gene lookup returns CDR1 MNHEY and CDR2 SMNVEV (reference sequence). The CDR3 region is CASSLWGSSYGYTF. The CDR3 DNA reads as TGTGCCAGCAGTTTATGGGGTAGCAGCTATGGCTACACCTTC.

In this sample, this clonotype turned up many times. V is TRBV19 and J is TRBJ2-2; no definite D call. This CDR3 has 13 amino acids. CDR1 and CDR2 from the germline V gene are LNHDA and SQIVND (reference sequence). The V end lost 3 bases, the J end lost 5 bases, and 7 bases lay between the germline ends. In nucleotides, the CDR3 is TGTGCCAGTAGTATCCGGGTTACCGGGGAGCTGTTTTTT. Amino acid sequence: CASSIRVTGELFF.